These 11 T cell receptor beta chains came from one sample sequenced in a study of T cells in women clearing cervical HPV infection. Sequenced by immunoSEQ multiplex PCR; TCRdb stores in-frame clones only, minus some. This table holds more than 30,000 clones. Sequencing input: blood buffy coat. Source of these receptors: a woman aged 18-70 years with a cervical HPV16 infection that either progressed to CIN3+ or cleared (not recorded which).

As for this clone: The read terminates 3 residues before the CDR3 end, so the remaining end is supplied by the germline J gene. The V call is TRBV20-1, the J call TRBJ1-2; 12 nucleotides line up with TRBD1. V shed 5 bases, J shed 4 bases, and the junction held 5 bases outside the gene matches. The germline gives CDR1 DFQATT, CDR2 SNEGSKA (reference sequence). The CDR3 length is 14 residues. CDR3 protein: CSAGTGGGGYGYTF. CDR3 DNA (partial): TGCAGTGCTGGGACAGGGGGCGGAGGCTATGGC.

Turning to this clone: The read falls 3 residues short of the CDR3 end, and the missing part is taken from the germline J gene. The chain couples TRBV6-4 to TRBJ2-5, with TRBD1 matching over 7 bases. V was clipped by 4 bases and J by 4 bases; unmatched bases: 9. The germline V gene has CDR1 MRHNA and CDR2 SNTAGT. The CDR3 runs 15 residues. CDR3: CASSATPGGSETQYF. CDR3 bases read: TGTGCCAGCAGTGCCACGCCAGGGGGATCAGAGACC.

As for this clone: The CDR3 end lies 3 residues beyond the end of the read and is filled in from the germline J gene. The gene calls are TRBV30 and TRBJ1-5; D is ambiguous. The CDR3 is made up of 12 amino acids. With 3 bases removed from V and 1 base from J, the gap between germline ends came to 4 bases. Germline V lookup: CDR1 GTSNPN, CDR2 SVGIG (reference sequence). CDR3: CAWSVSNQPQHF. The part of the CDR3 DNA that was read is TGTGCCTGGAGCGTAAGCAATCAGCCC.

About this clone itself: The sequenced fragment ends 3 residues before the CDR3 boundary, so the rest is inferred from the germline J gene. The chain carries TRBV5-1 and TRBJ2-2; 10 nucleotides agree with TRBD1. Germline loops: CDR1 SGHRS, CDR2 YFSETQ. V shed 4 bases, J shed 3 bases, and the junction held 6 bases outside the gene matches. CDR3 length: 16 amino acids. The chain's CDR3 is CASSRGQGTHTGELFF. The CDR3 bases that were read are TGCGCCAGCAGCCGGGGACAGGGGACTCACACCGGGGAG.

Comments on this clone: The read is 3 residues too short to cover the CDR3 end, so that end is filled in from the germline J gene. The chain couples TRBV6-2 or TRBV6-3 to TRBJ2-1, with D unresolved. This CDR3 contains 12 residues. Germline V lookup: CDR1 MNHEY, CDR2 SVGEGT. The germline V and J ends were trimmed by 3 bases and 7 bases, with 7 bases remaining between them. This chain's CDR3 is CASSYGPNEQFF. The DNA read from the CDR3 is TGTGCCAGCAGTTATGGGCCGAATGAG.

Comments on this clone: The read terminates 3 residues before the CDR3 end, so the remaining end is supplied by the germline J gene. The gene calls are TRBV2 and TRBJ2-7, with 9 nucleotides matching TRBD2. From germline, CDR1 is SNHLY and CDR2 FYNNEI. The V segment lost 6 bases and the J segment 2 bases; nucleotides outside the gene matches: 5. This CDR3 spans 14 amino acids. CDR3 DNA (partial): TGTGCCAGCAGCGAAAGCGGGGGGCCCTACGAG. It translates to CASSESGGPYE. The entire CDR3 sequence reads CASSESGGPYEQYF.

CDR3 DNA, as far as it was read: TGTGCCAGCAGTGGGGCAGGGTATAGCAATCAGCCG. Its translation is CASSGAGYSNQP. The whole CDR3 sequence reads CASSGAGYSNQPQYF. The V call is TRBV2, the J call TRBJ2-3, with D tentatively TRBD1 (5 bases). The read finishes 3 residues shy of the CDR3 end, and the germline J gene is used to complete it. CDR3 size: 15 residues. Germline values: CDR1 SNHLY, CDR2 FYNNEI.

On this clone itself: Read coverage stops 3 residues before the CDR3 terminus; the germline J gene supplies the remainder. The gene calls are TRBV2 and TRBJ1-1; 7 bases line up with TRBD1. The CDR3 runs to 12 residues. Germline CDR1 is SNHLY and CDR2 is FYNNEI. The CDR3 bases that were read are TGTGCCAGCAGTGCTGACAGGGTTGGG. Protein sequence: CASSADRVG. The whole CDR3 reads CASSADRVGAFF.

CDR3: CASSLPINGDFSAFF. The DNA read from the CDR3 is TGTGCCAGCAGCTTACCCATTAACGGGGACTTTTCA. This chain uses TRBV7-9 with TRBJ1-1, with a possible D match to TRBD1 (5 bases). With the read ending 3 residues before the CDR3 end, the germline J gene is used to fill in that end. From germline, CDR1 is SEHNR and CDR2 FQNEAQ (reference sequence). The CDR3 has 15 amino acids. The whole variable domain, remainder taken from reference TRBV7-9 and TRBJ1-1, is DTGVSQNPRHKITKRGQNVTFRCDPISEHNRLYWYRQTLGQGPEFLTYFQNEAQLEKSRLLSDRFSAERPKGSFSTLEIQRTEQGDSAMYLCASSLPINGDFSAFFGQGTRLTVV.

In regard to this clone: The observed sequence ends 3 residues before the CDR3 terminus, with the missing tail filled in from the germline J gene. The chain links TRBV6-1 to TRBJ2-1, with D possibly matching TRBD2 (7 bases). Trimming removed 4 bases at V and 6 bases at J, with 13 bases between. Germline V gives CDR1 MNHNS, CDR2 SASEGT. The CDR3 totals 14 residues. CDR3 sequence reads: CASSGGGVRNEQFF. The CDR3 bases that were read are TGTGCCAGCAGTGGAGGGGGGGTCCGCAATGAG.

As concerns this clone: Coverage ceases 3 residues before the CDR3 finishes, and the germline J gene fills in the end. The rearrangement joins TRBV4-1 to TRBJ2-7; D may be TRBD1 (5 bases). With 0 bases removed from V and 6 bases from J, the gap between germline ends came to 6 bases. Germline loops: CDR1 MGHRA, CDR2 YSYEKL. The CDR3 extends over 12 amino acids. The CDR3 reads CASSQDGAEQYF. CDR3 DNA, as far as it was read: TGCGCCAGCAGCCAAGATGGGGCCGAG.